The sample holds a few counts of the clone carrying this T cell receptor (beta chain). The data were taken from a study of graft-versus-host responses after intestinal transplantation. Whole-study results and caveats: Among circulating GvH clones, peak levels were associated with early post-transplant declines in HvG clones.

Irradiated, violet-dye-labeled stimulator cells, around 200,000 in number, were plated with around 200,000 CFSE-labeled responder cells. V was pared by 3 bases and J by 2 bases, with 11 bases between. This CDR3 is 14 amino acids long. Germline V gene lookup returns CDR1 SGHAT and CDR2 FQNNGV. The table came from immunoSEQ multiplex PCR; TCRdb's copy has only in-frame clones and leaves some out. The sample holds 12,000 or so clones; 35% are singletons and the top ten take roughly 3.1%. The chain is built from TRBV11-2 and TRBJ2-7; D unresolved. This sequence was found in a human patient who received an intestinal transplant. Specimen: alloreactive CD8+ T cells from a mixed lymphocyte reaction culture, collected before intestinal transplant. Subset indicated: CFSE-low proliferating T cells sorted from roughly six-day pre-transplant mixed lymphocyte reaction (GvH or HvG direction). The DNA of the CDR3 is TGTGCCAGCAGCTTCTCCTCGGGTGCCTACGAGCAGTACTTC. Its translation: CASSFSSGAYEQYF.